A single sample gave rise to the 28 T cell receptor beta chains below, sequenced in a study of CD8 T cells in Susac syndrome. RNA was extracted with the RNeasy kit, and a quantity of roughly 0.45 to 1 ug was reverse transcribed using random hexamers. TCRdb independently ran MiXCR on the immunoSEQ multiplex PCR reads; one entry per CDR3 protein. The sample lists around 200,000 distinct CDR3 sequences; more than 85% were seen once. Source material: CD8+ T cells from PBMCs. Receptors were obtained from a human donor with Susac syndrome.

The gene calls are TRBV15 and TRBJ2-3; D call uncertain. V gave up 0 bases and J gave up 2 bases, with 12 bases separating them. The V gene's germline CDR1 is LNHNV and CDR2 YYDKDF (reference sequence). CDR3 size: 16 residues. The CDR3 spells CATSREFYTNTDTQYF. The CDR3 DNA reads TGTGCCACCAGCAGAGAATTCTATACAAACACAGATACGCAGTATTTT. Using reference TRBV15 and TRBJ2-3 for the parts outside the CDR3, the full variable domain is DAMVIQNPRYQVTQFGKPVTLSCSQTLNHNVMYWYQQKSSQAPKLLFHYYDKDFNNEADTPDNFQSRRPNTSFCFLDIRSPGLGDTAMYLCATSREFYTNTDTQYFGPGTRLTVL.

J is TRBJ2-6 and V is TRBV12-3 or TRBV12-4, with D perhaps TRBD1 (6 bases). Trimming left V 5 bases short and J 6 bases short, with 17 bases between. The CDR3 runs 16 residues. CDR3 nucleotides: TGTGCCAGCAGTGGGACACCCACCCTCGAGGCCAACGTCCTGACTTTC. Translated, it gives CASSGTPTLEANVLTF.

This clonotype was detected only once. The rearrangement uses TRBV4-1 and TRBJ1-2, with D hard to call. This CDR3 is 13 amino acids long. The germline gives CDR1 MGHRA, CDR2 YSYEKL. Trimming pared 0 bases from V and 6 bases from J, leaving 8 bases between. CDR3 region: CASSQDRPDGYTF. CDR3 DNA sequence: TGCGCCAGCAGCCAAGATCGCCCAGATGGCTACACCTTC.

This rearrangement joins TRBV3-1 to TRBJ2-1, with TRBD2 identical over 8 bases. The trim removed 0 bases at V and 3 bases at J, leaving 4 bases unmatched. Germline lookup yields CDR1 LGHDT and CDR2 YNNKEL (reference sequence). The CDR3 covers 16 residues. The CDR3 region is CASSQEKLADYNEQFF. The CDR3 DNA reads TGTGCCAGCAGCCAAGAAAAACTAGCGGACTACAATGAGCAGTTCTTC.

The V call is TRBV27, the J call TRBJ1-5; D remains ambiguous. Germline V gene sequence: CDR1 MNHEY, CDR2 SMNVEV (reference sequence). The V and J ends lost 4 bases and 0 bases respectively, with 7 bases between them. The CDR3 totals 14 residues. CDR3 in DNA: TGTGCCAGCAGTTCATCCGATAGCAATCAGCCCCAGCATTTT. Its translation: CASSSSDSNQPQHF.

A remark on this clonotype: Compared with germline, one end of the junction differs, possibly owing to a read error. The chain carries TRBV5-1 and TRBJ2-5; D is undetermined. The CDR3 is 11 amino acids. Per the germline V gene, CDR1 is SGHRS and CDR2 is YFSETQ. The CDR3 here is CASSDIIGINF. The CDR3 DNA reads TGCGCCAGCTCCGACATCATAGGAATTAACTTC.

This sequence joins TRBV12-3 or TRBV12-4 and TRBJ1-2; 9 nucleotides match TRBD1. With V trimmed by 3 bases and J by 0 bases, 2 bases remained unmatched. The CDR3 sequence is 15 residues long. The CDR3: CASSLGTGSNYGYTF. In DNA, the CDR3 is TGTGCCAGCAGTTTGGGGACAGGGTCTAACTATGGCTACACCTTC.

The chain joins TRBV5-6 to TRBJ1-4, with 10 nucleotides matching TRBD1. The V segment lost 2 bases and the J segment 8 bases; nucleotides outside the gene matches: 3. The germline gives CDR1 SGHDT, CDR2 YYEEEE. The CDR3 is 14 residues long. Here the CDR3 DNA reads TGTGCCAGCAGCTTCGGGACAGGGGTCGAAAAACTGTTTTTT. The encoded protein is CASSFGTGVEKLFF.

The rearrangement links TRBV3-1 to TRBJ2-4; the D is unclear. The CDR3 extends over 17 amino acids. CDR1 is LGHDT, CDR2 YNNKEL, per germline (reference sequence). Trimming left V 0 bases short and J 0 bases short, with 12 bases between. CDR3 protein: CASSQDWASSAKNIQYF. In nucleotides, the CDR3 is TGTGCCAGCAGCCAAGATTGGGCTAGTTCAGCCAAAAACATTCAGTACTTC. The whole variable domain, remainder taken from reference TRBV3-1 and TRBJ2-4, is DTAVSQTPKYLVTQMGNDKSIKCEQNLGHDTMYWYKQDSKKFLKIMFSYNNKELIINETVPNRFSPKSPDKAHLNLHINSLELGDSAVYFCASSQDWASSAKNIQYFGAGTRLSVL.

J is TRBJ1-2 and V is TRBV3-1; 9 bases are a match to TRBD1. CDR1 LGHDT and CDR2 YNNKEL come from the germline V gene (reference sequence). There are 18 residues in the CDR3. V dropped 6 bases and J dropped 3; count of bases not matched to a gene: 17. CDR3 loop: CASSPTEVQGAGDYGYTF. In nucleotides, the CDR3 is TGTGCCAGCAGTCCAACCGAAGTACAGGGGGCTGGCGACTATGGCTACACCTTC.

V and J are TRBV10-3 and TRBJ2-5; D ambiguous. This CDR3 spans 12 amino acids. In germline, CDR1 is ENHRY, CDR2 SYGVKD. The V gene lost 9 bases and the J gene lost 0 bases, with 8 bases spanning the gap. Here the CDR3 DNA reads TGTGCCATGAGCGTGAACCAAGAGACCCAGTACTTC. Translating gives CAMSVNQETQYF.

In DNA form, the CDR3 reads TGTGCCAGCAGCGTAGCTTCGGGGGCCCGCTCTGGGGCCAACGTCCTGACTTTC. Translated, it gives CASSVASGARSGANVLTF. The chain uses TRBV9 and TRBJ2-6, with D perhaps TRBD1 or TRBD2 (6 bases each). The CDR3 is 18 amino acids. CDR1 is SGDLS and CDR2 is YYNGEE in the germline V gene. Trimming removed 0 bases from V and 0 bases from J, with 13 bases in between.

In its sample, this clonotype was seen a few times. V usage is TRBV18 and J usage is TRBJ1-1, with TRBD1 as a possible D gene (5 bases). This CDR3 comprises 14 residues. Trimming took off 2 bases at V and 3 bases at J, with 10 bases between the two ends. CDR1 and CDR2 from the germline V gene are KGHSH and LQKENI. DNA of the CDR3: TGTGCCAGCTCACCAAGTCGGGGGGACACTGAAGCTTTCTTT. Amino acid sequence: CASSPSRGDTEAFF.

The V and J genes are TRBV7-2 and TRBJ1-5, with TRBD1 as a possible D gene (6 bases). This CDR3 has 15 amino acids. With 7 bases removed from V and 3 bases from J, the gap between germline ends came to 16 bases. Germline CDR1 and CDR2: SGHTA and FQGNSA. This chain's CDR3 is CASNLMDSYNQPQHF. Written as DNA, the CDR3 is TGTGCCAGCAACCTTATGGACAGTTACAATCAGCCCCAGCATTTT.

The genes are TRBV29-1 and TRBJ2-1, with 11 bases identical to TRBD2. Germline V gene lookup returns CDR1 SQVTM and CDR2 ANQGSEA. With V trimmed by 7 bases and J by 4 bases, 15 bases remained unmatched. The CDR3 consists of 17 residues. The CDR3: CSANSATGTSGYNEQFF. The CDR3, as DNA: TGCAGCGCCAATTCTGCAACCGGGACTAGCGGTTACAATGAGCAGTTCTTC.

The chain carries TRBV20-1 and TRBJ2-7; D remains unclear. The CDR3 loop spans 12 amino acids. CDR1 DFQATT and CDR2 SNEGSKA come from the germline V gene (reference sequence). The CDR3 nucleotides read TGCAGCGTCGACAAGCTGTCCTACGAGCAGTACTTC. This gives the protein CSVDKLSYEQYF.

The chain couples TRBV12-3 or TRBV12-4 to TRBJ1-4; D call uncertain. The CDR3 covers 11 residues. Trimming pared 4 bases from V and 10 bases from J, leaving 7 bases between. The CDR3 loop is CASSSSGKLFF. CDR3 nucleotide sequence: TGTGCCAGCAGTTCTAGTGGAAAACTGTTTTTT.

This chain joins TRBV20-1 and TRBJ2-1, with D hard to call. Germline values: CDR1 DFQATT, CDR2 SNEGSKA (reference sequence). This CDR3 has 15 residues. V lost 0 bases and J lost 2, with 11 bases in between. In DNA form, the CDR3 reads TGCAGTGCTAGAGACAGGCACAAAACCTACAATGAGCAGTTCTTC. Translation gives CSARDRHKTYNEQFF.

This chain joins TRBV27 and TRBJ1-1; TRBD1 is a possible D gene (5 bases). CDR3 length: 17 residues. Germline V gene data show CDR1 as MNHEY and CDR2 as SMNVEV (reference sequence). V was clipped by 8 bases and J by 4 bases, with 26 bases between them. CDR3 in DNA: TGTGCCAGCGTAAACACCTACGGGGCGGAGGGTGTCACTGAAGCTTTCTTT. Translation: CASVNTYGAEGVTEAFF.

In this sample, this clonotype turned up once. The V call is TRBV20-1, the J call TRBJ1-2; D unclear. Germline CDR1 reads DFQATT; CDR2 reads SNEGSKA (reference sequence). The V and J ends lost 1 base and 5 bases respectively, with 14 bases between them. The CDR3 extends over 14 amino acids. The CDR3 nucleotides read TGCAGTGCTAGAGTCGCAGGAGCCAGATATGGCTACACCTTC. Residues: CSARVAGARYGYTF.

The rearrangement joins TRBV5-1 to TRBJ2-7; D is unclear. Trimming took off 2 bases at V and 0 bases at J, with 9 bases between the two ends. CDR1 is SGHRS, CDR2 YFSETQ, per germline. The CDR3 spans 14 residues. In DNA form, the CDR3 reads TGCGCCAGCAGCTTAGGGAAAAACTCCTACGAGCAGTACTTC. This translates into CASSLGKNSYEQYF. The full variable domain, its missing parts supplied by reference TRBV5-1 and TRBJ2-7, is KAGVTQTPRYLIKTRGQQVTLSCSPISGHRSVSWYQQTPGQGLQFLFEYFSETQRNKGNFPGRFSGRQFSNSRSEMNVSTLELGDSALYLCASSLGKNSYEQYFGPGTRLTVT.

CDR3 sequence: CASRPGEWGNQPQHF. Here the CDR3 DNA reads TGTGCCAGTAGACCGGGGGAATGGGGCAATCAGCCCCAGCATTTT. This rearrangement joins TRBV19 to TRBJ1-5, with D maybe TRBD1 (5 bases). The CDR3 extends over 15 amino acids. The V and J ends lost 6 bases and 2 bases respectively, with 14 bases between them. Germline CDR1 is LNHDA and CDR2 is SQIVND (reference sequence).

The chain is built from TRBV4-1 and TRBJ2-1; the D gene could be TRBD1 or TRBD2 (6 bases each). Per germline, CDR1 MGHRA and CDR2 YSYEKL. This CDR3 spans 15 amino acids. V was cut by 3 bases and J by 6 bases, with 15 bases left in between. The CDR3: CASSQGGIQSNEQFF. DNA for the CDR3: TGCGCCAGCAGCCAGGGGGGCATACAATCCAATGAGCAGTTCTTC.

The chain joins TRBV7-9 to TRBJ1-1, with D tentatively TRBD1 (5 bases). V lost 4 bases and J 1 base, leaving 10 bases between the germline ends. The CDR3 sequence is 14 residues long. Germline values: CDR1 SEHNR, CDR2 FQNEAQ (reference sequence). CDR3 in amino acids: CASSSGHKNTEAFF. The CDR3 DNA follows: TGTGCCAGCAGCTCCGGACACAAGAACACTGAAGCTTTCTTT. Combining the CDR3 with reference TRBV7-9 and TRBJ1-1 gives the whole variable domain DTGVSQNPRHKITKRGQNVTFRCDPISEHNRLYWYRQTLGQGPEFLTYFQNEAQLEKSRLLSDRFSAERPKGSFSTLEIQRTEQGDSAMYLCASSSGHKNTEAFFGQGTRLTVV.

V is TRBV12-3 or TRBV12-4 and J is TRBJ2-1; TRBD2 agrees at 8 bases. There are 14 residues in the CDR3. With V trimmed by 7 bases and J by 8 bases, 10 bases remained unmatched. The CDR3 nucleotides are TGTGCCAGCACGGGACTAGAAGATTACGATGAGCAGTTCTTC. This translates into CASTGLEDYDEQFF.

V gene TRBV5-6 combines with J gene TRBJ2-1, with 8 bases aligning to TRBD2. There are 16 residues in the CDR3. The V segment lost 0 bases and the J segment 4 bases; nucleotides outside the gene matches: 6. From germline, CDR1 is SGHDT and CDR2 YYEEEE. CDR3 DNA: TGTGCCAGCAGCTTGGGCAGGCTAGCGGGTTACAATGAGCAGTTCTTC. Residues: CASSLGRLAGYNEQFF.

This chain uses TRBV4-1 with TRBJ2-7; a possible D gene is TRBD1 (5 bases). Germline V gene lookup returns CDR1 MGHRA and CDR2 YSYEKL. The CDR3 runs to 14 residues. V was trimmed by 0 bases and J by 6 bases, leaving 12 bases between them. The CDR3 coding sequence is TGCGCCAGCAGCCAAGATCCCGGACAAGCCGAGCAGTACTTC. Translating it yields CASSQDPGQAEQYF.

V gene TRBV6-2 or TRBV6-3 combines with J gene TRBJ2-1; the D is unclear. Trimming took off 6 bases at V and 5 bases at J, with 2 bases between the two ends. This CDR3 comprises 10 residues. Germline V lookup: CDR1 MNHEY, CDR2 SVGEGT. The CDR3 loop is CASRDNEQFF. The CDR3 DNA reads TGTGCCAGCAGAGACAATGAGCAGTTCTTC.